This T cell receptor (beta chain) was observed in a study of identical twins. Overall study findings and caveats: While abundant cord blood beta clonotypes carried fewer insertions, memory repertoires showed no such pattern.

The CDR3 has 15 amino acids. Trimming cost V 4 bases and J 5 bases, with 17 bases left between them. From the 5' RACE reads, TCRdb called clonotypes with MiXCR, one entry per CDR3 protein. The sample carries hundreds of thousands of distinct CDR3 sequences, about 22% recorded once. A word on this clonotype: What it recognizes is unknown.

These data are also associated with another study on yellow fever vaccine responses in identical twins.

The origin of this receptor is a woman aged 18-29 years in good health. Sequencing used CD4+ T cells sorted from blood. The chain combines TRBV12-3 or TRBV12-4 with TRBJ1-1; perhaps TRBD1 as D (5 bases). CDR3 DNA: TGTGCCAGCAGTTCAGAGGGGTCTAGGGGAACTGAAGCTTTCTTT. Translated, it gives CASSSEGSRGTEAFF.